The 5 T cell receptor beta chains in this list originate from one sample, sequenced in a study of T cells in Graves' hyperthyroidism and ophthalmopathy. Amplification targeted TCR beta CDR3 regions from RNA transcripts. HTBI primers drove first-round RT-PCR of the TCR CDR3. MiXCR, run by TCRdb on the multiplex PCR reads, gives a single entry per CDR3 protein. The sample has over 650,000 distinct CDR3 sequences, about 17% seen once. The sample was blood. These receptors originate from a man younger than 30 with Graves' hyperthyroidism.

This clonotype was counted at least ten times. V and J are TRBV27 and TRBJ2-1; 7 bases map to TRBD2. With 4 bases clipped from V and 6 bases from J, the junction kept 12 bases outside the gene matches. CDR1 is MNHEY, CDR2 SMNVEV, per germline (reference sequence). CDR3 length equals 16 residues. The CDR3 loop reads CASSSPNGRSFNEQFF. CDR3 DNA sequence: TGTGCCAGCAGTTCCCCCAACGGGAGGTCGTTCAATGAGCAGTTCTTC.

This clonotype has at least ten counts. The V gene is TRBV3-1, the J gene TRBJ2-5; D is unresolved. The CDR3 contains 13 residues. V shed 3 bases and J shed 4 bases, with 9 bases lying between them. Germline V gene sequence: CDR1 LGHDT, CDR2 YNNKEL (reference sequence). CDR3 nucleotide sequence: TGTGCCAGCAGCCACGGACGTCGAGAGACCCAGTACTTC. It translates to CASSHGRRETQYF.

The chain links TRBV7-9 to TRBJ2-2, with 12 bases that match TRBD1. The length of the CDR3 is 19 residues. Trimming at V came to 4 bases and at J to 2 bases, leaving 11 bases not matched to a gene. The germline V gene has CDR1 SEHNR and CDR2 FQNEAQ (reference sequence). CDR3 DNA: TGTGCCAGCAGCTCTCCCGGGACAGGGGGCCTTCTCAACACCGGGGAGCTGTTTTTT. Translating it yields CASSSPGTGGLLNTGELFF.

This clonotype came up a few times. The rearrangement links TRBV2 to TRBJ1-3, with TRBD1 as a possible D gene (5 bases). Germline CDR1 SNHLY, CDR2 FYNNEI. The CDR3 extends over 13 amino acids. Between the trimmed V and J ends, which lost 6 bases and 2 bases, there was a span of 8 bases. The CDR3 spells CASSQGTGNTIYF. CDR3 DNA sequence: TGTGCCAGCAGCCAGGGTACTGGAAACACCATATATTTT.

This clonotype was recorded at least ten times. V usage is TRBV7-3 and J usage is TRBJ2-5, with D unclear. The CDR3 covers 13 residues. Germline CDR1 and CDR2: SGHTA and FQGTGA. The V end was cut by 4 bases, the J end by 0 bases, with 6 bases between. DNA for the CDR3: TGTGCCAGCAGCTCTGAGTACCAAGAGACCCAGTACTTC. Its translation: CASSSEYQETQYF.